This T cell receptor (beta chain) came from a study of OX40 agonist ivuxolimab in advanced cancers. Study at large: Intravenous ivuxolimab was administered to patients every 2 weeks at 0.01 to 10 mg/kg. Participants averaged about 60 years of age (range about 23 to 90) and were about 85% male. The study enrolled dose-escalation patients with hepatocellular carcinoma, melanoma, renal cell or head and neck cancer.

This CDR3 contains 13 residues. Germline V gene lookup returns CDR1 MNHNS and CDR2 SASEGT. The V end was cut by 6 bases, the J end by 2 bases, with 10 bases between. Some clones are missing from TCRdb's copy, which holds only in-frame ones; the method was immunoSEQ multiplex PCR. This sample yields around 92,000 clones, of which 84% are seen a single time; under 3.5% belongs to the top ten. V usage is TRBV6-1 and J usage is TRBJ1-2, with D possibly matching TRBD1 (5 bases). The specimen was CD4+ or CD8+ T cells sorted from blood, collected in a trial of the OX40 agonist ivuxolimab. This receptor was obtained from an adult with an advanced solid tumor such as melanoma, head and neck, liver or kidney cancer. CDR3 in DNA: TGTGCCAGCAGCGGTGGGGGGAACTATGGCTACACCTTC. It codes for CASSGGGNYGYTF.